This TCR beta chain was sequenced during a study of CD8 T cells in ankylosing spondylitis. Notes on the study in general: Seemingly characteristic of ankylosing spondylitis blood was a TCR beta motif consisting of roughly 8 highly homologous variants. Reportedly, significant enrichment of disease-linked clones occurred in matched ankylosing spondylitis synovial fluid. Some of the motif variants had earlier been found in reactive arthritis patients' fluid and blood.

The authors made TCR beta libraries by quantitative 5'-RACE with molecular barcodes. TCRdb re-called the 5' RACE reads through MiXCR, storing one row per CDR3 protein. The sample lists about 840,000 distinct CDR3 sequences, 10% to 15% occurring once. CDR3 size: 12 residues. Between the trimmed V and J ends, which lost 4 bases and 7 bases, there was a span of 7 bases. Looked up from germline, CDR1 is SGHTA and CDR2 is FQGNSA. This clonotype was found a few times. Its matching antigen is unknown. Sequenced: blood, either unsorted or a sorted T cell fraction (not recorded which). The chain uses TRBV7-2 and TRBJ2-2; D is uncertain. The TCR sequence derives from a male donor with ankylosing spondylitis. The DNA for the CDR3 is TGTGCCAGCAGCTCCGAAGTCGGGGAGCTGTTTTTT. Protein: CASSSEVGELFF. Full variable domain (outside the CDR3, taken from reference TRBV7-2 and TRBJ2-2): GAGVSQSPSNKVTEKGKDVELRCDPISGHTALYWYRQSLGQGLEFLIYFQGNSAPDKSGLPSDRFSAERTGGSVSTLTIQRTQQEDSAVYLCASSSEVGELFFGEGSRLTVL.